A single sample is the source of the 27 T cell receptor beta chains below, sequenced in a study of cytotoxic CD8 clonotypes in ibrutinib-treated CLL. TCRdb's table, derived via immunoSEQ multiplex PCR, lists solely in-frame clones and lacks some. Found here are 52,000 or so clones, around four fifths of them singletons; the top ten hold roughly 22%. The source material was PBMCs, sampled after 24 months of ibrutinib treatment. These receptors were taken from a human donor with chronic lymphocytic leukemia.

The chain links TRBV5-4 to TRBJ2-3; no definite D call. The CDR3 totals 15 residues. V dropped 3 bases and J dropped 7 bases, with 18 bases sitting between them. Germline V lookup: CDR1 SGHNT, CDR2 YYREEE (reference sequence). CDR3 DNA: TGTGCCAGCAGCTCGCCTCTCTCGTTAAGGAATACGCAGTATTTT. Translating it yields CASSSPLSLRNTQYF.

CDR3 sequence: CASSQGSGTITDTQYF. In DNA form, the CDR3 reads TGTGCCAGCAGCCAAGGATCCGGGACTATCACAGATACGCAGTATTTT. The V gene is TRBV4-2, the J gene TRBJ2-3, with 7 bases aligning to TRBD2. Germline-derived CDR1 and CDR2 are LGHNA and YNFKEQ. The V and J ends lost 1 base and 2 bases, in that order; junction bases with no gene match: 6. The CDR3 length is 16 residues.

This chain uses TRBV7-8 with TRBJ1-5; D is uncertain. Germline V gene sequence: CDR1 SGHVS, CDR2 FQNEAQ. Trimming removed 2 bases at V and 0 bases at J, with 8 bases between. The CDR3 has 15 amino acids. Here the CDR3 reads CASSLLPDSNQPQHF. The DNA for the CDR3 is TGTGCCAGCAGCTTACTCCCAGATAGCAATCAGCCCCAGCATTTT.

This rearrangement joins TRBV2 to TRBJ2-2; 8 positions agree with TRBD1. CDR3 length: 14 amino acids. V was pared by 8 bases and J by 4 bases, with 6 bases of the junction left unmatched. Germline CDR1 reads SNHLY; CDR2 reads FYNNEI. This CDR3 is CASSTGVSTGELFF. The CDR3 DNA is TGTGCCAGCTCGACAGGGGTGAGCACCGGGGAGCTGTTTTTT.

The chain joins TRBV6-5 to TRBJ2-2; D is perhaps TRBD2 (5 bases). V dropped 2 bases and J dropped 1 base, with 8 bases sitting between them. Germline V gene lookup returns CDR1 MNHEY and CDR2 SVGAGI. The CDR3 runs 15 residues. The CDR3 nucleotides are TGTGCCAGCAGTTACCTAGGAGGGAACACCGGGGAGCTGTTTTTT. This encodes CASSYLGGNTGELFF.

The J gene is TRBJ2-5, the V gene TRBV7-7; tentative D call: TRBD1 (6 bases). Germline V gene lookup returns CDR1 SSHAT and CDR2 FNYEAQ (reference sequence). This CDR3 is 15 amino acids long. V was trimmed by 3 bases and J by 1 base, leaving 12 bases between them. CDR3 nucleotide sequence: TGTGCCAGCAGCTTCAATATACAGGGCCAAGAGACCCAGTACTTC. Its translation: CASSFNIQGQETQYF.

This CDR3 is CASSIARTSGRRVGNEQFF. The DNA for the CDR3 is TGTGCCAGTAGTATAGCTCGGACTAGCGGGAGGAGGGTAGGAAATGAGCAGTTCTTC. The chain links TRBV19 to TRBJ2-1, with 14 bases identical to TRBD2. The CDR3 sequence is 19 residues long. V lost 1 base to trimming and J lost 7 bases; unmatched junction nucleotides: 12. Germline CDR1 and CDR2: LNHDA and SQIVND (reference sequence). The variable domain in full, completed from reference TRBV19 and TRBJ2-1, reads DGGITQSPKYLFRKEGQNVTLSCEQNLNHDAMYWYRQDPGQGLRLIYYSQIVNDFQKGDIAEGYSVSREKKESFPLTVTSAQKNPTAFYLCASSIARTSGRRVGNEQFFGPGTRLTVL.

This rearrangement joins TRBV5-6 to TRBJ1-1; D is undetermined. With 3 bases removed from V and 0 bases from J, the gap between germline ends came to 9 bases. This CDR3 comprises 14 residues. Germline assignment: CDR1 SGHDT and CDR2 YYEEEE. The CDR3 region has the DNA TGTGCCAGCAGCTACAGATATATGAACACTGAAGCTTTCTTT. It translates to CASSYRYMNTEAFF.

The rearrangement links TRBV6-1 to TRBJ2-3; D gene uncertain. The germline V and J ends were trimmed by 3 bases and 1 base, with 8 bases remaining between them. The CDR3 contains 14 residues. Germline V gives CDR1 MNHNS, CDR2 SASEGT. Written as DNA, the CDR3 is TGTGCCAGCAGTGAGAGGCTAGGCACAGATACGCAGTATTTT. It yields the protein CASSERLGTDTQYF.

CDR3 nucleotide sequence: TGTGCCAGCTCACCTCTTTCGACAGGGGACTTCGGCGAGCAGTACTTC. Its translation is CASSPLSTGDFGEQYF. The chain uses TRBV18 and TRBJ2-7; 8 bases fit TRBD1. The length of the CDR3 is 16 residues. The trim removed 3 bases at V and 6 bases at J, leaving 13 bases unmatched. Germline lookup yields CDR1 KGHSH and CDR2 LQKENI.

V gene TRBV10-1 combines with J gene TRBJ1-1; the D gene is possibly TRBD1 (5 bases). Germline V gene sequence: CDR1 WNHNN, CDR2 SYGVQD (reference sequence). The CDR3 totals 14 residues. V lost 4 bases and J lost 3, with 12 bases in between. CDR3 protein: CASSGGTGYTEAFF. DNA of the CDR3: TGCGCCAGCAGTGGAGGGACGGGATACACTGAAGCTTTCTTT.

This chain joins TRBV9 and TRBJ1-2; possibly TRBD1 for D (5 bases). From germline, CDR1 is SGDLS and CDR2 YYNGEE. Trimming pared 3 bases from V and 7 bases from J, leaving 16 bases between. This CDR3 contains 14 residues. CDR3 amino acids: CASSAWDGSAGYTF. CDR3 sequence (DNA): TGTGCCAGCAGCGCCTGGGACGGAAGCGCTGGCTACACCTTC.

The chain couples TRBV5-1 to TRBJ2-2, with D perhaps given as TRBD1 or TRBD2 (5 bases each). Trimming took 0 bases from V and 4 from J, leaving 7 bases between them. Looked up from germline, CDR1 is SGHRS and CDR2 is YFSETQ. This CDR3 comprises 14 residues. This CDR3 is CASSLAGTTGELFF. DNA for the CDR3: TGCGCCAGCAGCTTGGCAGGGACCACCGGGGAGCTGTTTTTT.

V is TRBV4-3 and J is TRBJ2-7; tentatively, D is TRBD2 (6 bases). The CDR3 spans 15 residues. Germline values: CDR1 LGHNA, CDR2 YSLEER. Trimming shortened V by 0 bases and J by 4 bases, and 13 bases separated the two germline ends. The CDR3 DNA is TGCGCCAGCAGCCAAGAACGGGAGTATCTTTACGAGCAGTACTTC. It encodes CASSQEREYLYEQYF.

V gene TRBV9 combines with J gene TRBJ2-7; 9 positions match TRBD2. CDR1 and CDR2 (germline): SGDLS, YYNGEE. The CDR3 length is 14 residues. Trimming at V came to 5 bases and at J to 6 bases, leaving 9 bases not matched to a gene. The CDR3 DNA reads as TGTGCCAGCAGTCCCTCCGGACTAGCGAGCGAGCAGTACTTC. Its translation: CASSPSGLASEQYF.

The chain combines TRBV19 with TRBJ2-3, with D tentatively TRBD2 (7 bases). Germline-derived CDR1 and CDR2 are LNHDA and SQIVND (reference sequence). With 3 bases removed from V and 6 bases from J, the gap between germline ends came to 16 bases. The CDR3 runs 15 residues. CDR3 region: CASSMGAGVRDTQYF. The DNA of the CDR3 is TGTGCCAGTAGTATGGGGGCGGGAGTCAGGGATACGCAGTATTTT.

The chain is built from TRBV18 and TRBJ2-4; 7 bases align to TRBD1. This CDR3 region has 17 residues. Per germline, CDR1 KGHSH and CDR2 LQKENI. Germline trimming cut 4 bases from V and 1 base from J; bases unmatched to any gene: 10. CDR3 coding DNA: TGTGCCAGCTCACTCCCGACAGGGACGATGGCCAAAAACATTCAGTACTTC. Its protein product is CASSLPTGTMAKNIQYF. Variable domain in full (rest from reference TRBV18 and TRBJ2-4): NAGVMQNPRHLVRRRGQEARLRCSPMKGHSHVYWYRQLPEEGLKFMVYLQKENIIDESGMPKERFSAEFPKEGPSILRIQQVVRGDSAAYFCASSLPTGTMAKNIQYFGAGTRLSVL.

The V call is TRBV5-4, the J call TRBJ2-1; 13 bases align to TRBD2. CDR3 length equals 16 residues. With 5 bases clipped from V and 8 bases from J, the junction kept 10 bases outside the gene matches. Germline-derived CDR1 and CDR2 are SGHNT and YYREEE (reference sequence). The CDR3 reads CASRPGTSGIQDEQFF. CDR3 nucleotides: TGTGCCAGCAGACCCGGGACTAGCGGGATCCAGGATGAGCAGTTCTTC.

The CDR3 region is CASRDRGRNGYTF. In DNA form, the CDR3 reads TGTGCCAGCAGGGACAGGGGGCGCAACGGCTACACCTTC. This sequence joins TRBV6-5 and TRBJ1-2; 11 bases align to TRBD1. The V gene end was trimmed by 6 bases and the J gene end by 8 bases; junction bases not matched to a gene: 5. Germline V gives CDR1 MNHEY, CDR2 SVGAGI. This CDR3 comprises 13 residues.

The V call is TRBV6-1, the J call TRBJ1-2, with 9 bases that match TRBD1. V shed 6 bases, J shed 4 bases, and the junction held 6 bases outside the gene matches. The CDR3 length is 14 residues. The germline CDR1 and CDR2 sequences are MNHNS and SASEGT. The CDR3 loop is CASRAGQGVYGYTF. The CDR3 DNA sequence: TGTGCCAGCAGGGCGGGACAGGGAGTCTATGGCTACACCTTC.

This clone was found a few times. This chain connects TRBV11-2 to TRBJ2-3; D remains unclear. With 2 bases removed from V and 4 bases from J, the gap between germline ends came to 10 bases. Germline CDR1 is SGHAT and CDR2 is FQNNGV. The CDR3 consists of 14 residues. CDR3 sequence (DNA): TGTGCCAGCAGCTTAATGATGGGGTCAGATACGCAGTATTTT. Protein: CASSLMMGSDTQYF.

This clone was picked up a small number of times. The chain recombines TRBV10-1 with TRBJ2-1; D unresolved. Per the germline V gene, CDR1 is WNHNN and CDR2 is SYGVQD (reference sequence). The CDR3 sequence is 13 residues long. V was shortened by 4 bases and J by 8 bases, with 12 bases between the two germline ends. CDR3 loop: CASSVDSFDEQFF. The CDR3 DNA is TGCGCCAGCAGTGTCGATAGTTTCGATGAGCAGTTCTTC.

The CDR3 coding sequence is TGTGCCAGCTCAACGGGGACAGGGGCGACTGAAGCTTTCTTT. Its translation: CASSTGTGATEAFF. The rearrangement joins TRBV18 to TRBJ1-1, with TRBD1 identical over 10 bases. Trimming took 5 bases from V and 5 from J; bases not matched to a gene: 5. CDR3 length equals 14 residues. Germline values: CDR1 KGHSH, CDR2 LQKENI.

The chain is built from TRBV10-1 and TRBJ2-1; 9 bases match TRBD1. V gave up 2 bases and J gave up 9 bases; unmatched junction bases: 8. From germline, CDR1 is WNHNN and CDR2 SYGVQD (reference sequence). The CDR3 runs to 15 residues. The DNA of the CDR3 is TGCGCCAGCAGTGAGACCGGGACAGGGTCGGGTGAGCAGTTCTTC. This sequence encodes CASSETGTGSGEQFF.

The chain is built from TRBV19 and TRBJ1-5; D unresolved. V lost 4 bases to trimming and J lost 4 bases, with 11 bases between them. There are 14 residues in the CDR3. Germline V gene data show CDR1 as LNHDA and CDR2 as SQIVND (reference sequence). CDR3 protein: CASSNGKANQPQHF. CDR3 sequence (DNA): TGTGCCAGTAGTAATGGGAAGGCAAATCAGCCCCAGCATTTT. Together with reference TRBV19 and TRBJ1-5, the CDR3 gives the full variable domain: DGGITQSPKYLFRKEGQNVTLSCEQNLNHDAMYWYRQDPGQGLRLIYYSQIVNDFQKGDIAEGYSVSREKKESFPLTVTSAQKNPTAFYLCASSNGKANQPQHFGDGTRLSIL.

This chain links TRBV18 with TRBJ2-2; TRBD2 matches at 7 bases. CDR3 length: 15 residues. The germline V gene has CDR1 KGHSH and CDR2 LQKENI. V trimming: 0 bases; J trimming: 4 bases; junction bases outside the gene matches: 2. CDR3 sequence (DNA): TGTGCCAGCTCACCACCAGCGGGGTCCACCGGGGAGCTGTTTTTT. Residues: CASSPPAGSTGELFF.

The chain employs TRBV10-3 and TRBJ2-2; 10 positions match TRBD2. There are 17 residues in the CDR3. CDR1 ENHRY and CDR2 SYGVKD come from the germline V gene. Trimming cost V 0 bases and J 7 bases; bases outside gene matches: 8. The CDR3 sequence is CAISESTLAGAGGELFF. The CDR3 DNA is TGTGCCATCAGTGAGTCGACTCTAGCGGGAGCGGGCGGGGAGCTGTTTTTT.